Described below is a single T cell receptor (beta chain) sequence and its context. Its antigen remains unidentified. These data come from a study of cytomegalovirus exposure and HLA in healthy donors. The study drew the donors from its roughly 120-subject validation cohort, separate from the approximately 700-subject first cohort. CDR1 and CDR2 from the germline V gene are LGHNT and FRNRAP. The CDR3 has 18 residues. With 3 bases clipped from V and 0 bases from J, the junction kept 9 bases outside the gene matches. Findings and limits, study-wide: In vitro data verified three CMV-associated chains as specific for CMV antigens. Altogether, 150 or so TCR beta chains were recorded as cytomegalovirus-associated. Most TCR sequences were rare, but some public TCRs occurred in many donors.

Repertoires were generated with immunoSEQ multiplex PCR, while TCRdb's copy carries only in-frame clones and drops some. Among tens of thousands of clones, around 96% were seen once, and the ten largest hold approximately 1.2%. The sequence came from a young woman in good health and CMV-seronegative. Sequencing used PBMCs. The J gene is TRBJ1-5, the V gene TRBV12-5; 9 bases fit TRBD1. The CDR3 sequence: CASGLGTGFGYSNQPQHF. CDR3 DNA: TGTGCTAGTGGTTTAGGGACAGGGTTTGGGTATAGCAATCAGCCCCAGCATTTT.